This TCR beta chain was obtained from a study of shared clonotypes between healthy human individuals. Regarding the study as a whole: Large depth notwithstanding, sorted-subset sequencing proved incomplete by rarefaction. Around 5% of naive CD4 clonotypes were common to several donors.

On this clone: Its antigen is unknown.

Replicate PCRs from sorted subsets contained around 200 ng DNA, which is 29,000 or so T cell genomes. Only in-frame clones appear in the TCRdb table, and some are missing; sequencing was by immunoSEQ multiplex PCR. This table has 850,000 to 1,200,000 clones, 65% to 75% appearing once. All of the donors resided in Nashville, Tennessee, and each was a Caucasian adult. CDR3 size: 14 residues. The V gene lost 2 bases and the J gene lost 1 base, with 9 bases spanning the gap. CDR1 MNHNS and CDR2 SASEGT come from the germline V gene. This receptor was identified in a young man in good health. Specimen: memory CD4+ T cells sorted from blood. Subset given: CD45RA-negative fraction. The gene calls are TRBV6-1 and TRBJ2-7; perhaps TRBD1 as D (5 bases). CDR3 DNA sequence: TGTGCCAGCAGTGAAAGGAGACAGTCCTACGAGCAGTACTTC. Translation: CASSERRQSYEQYF.